The TCR beta chain under discussion was sequenced for a study of blood T cell dynamics during melanoma immunotherapy. Time point reported: week 3, after first cycle of checkpoint inhibitor. The CDR3 consists of 15 residues. The germline gives CDR1 LNHDA, CDR2 SQIVND (reference sequence). Trimming pared 3 bases from V and 0 bases from J, leaving 12 bases between. Assay: immunoSEQ multiplex PCR; the TCRdb copy retains only in-frame clones and omits some. Here the sample spans about 19,000 clones, nearly 90% being singletons. The rearrangement uses TRBV19 and TRBJ2-7; weak D call: TRBD1 (6 bases). The specimen was blood, collected from a patient treated with checkpoint blockade. The clonotype originates from a human donor with melanoma. CDR3 DNA: TGTGCCAGTAGTATGGAGGACAGCTTCTCCTACGAGCAGTACTTC. Protein: CASSMEDSFSYEQYF.